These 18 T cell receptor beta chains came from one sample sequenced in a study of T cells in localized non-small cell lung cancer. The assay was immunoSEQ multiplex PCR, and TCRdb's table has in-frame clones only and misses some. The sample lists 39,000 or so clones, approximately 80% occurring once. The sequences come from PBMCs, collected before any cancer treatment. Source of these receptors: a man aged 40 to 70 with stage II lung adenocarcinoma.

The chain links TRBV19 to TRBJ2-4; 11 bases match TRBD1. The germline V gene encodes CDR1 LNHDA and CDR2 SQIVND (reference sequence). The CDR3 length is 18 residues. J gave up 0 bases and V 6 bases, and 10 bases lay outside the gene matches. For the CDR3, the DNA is TGTGCCAGTAGACCTTTCGGGACAGGGGGGGTAGCCAAAAACATTCAGTACTTC. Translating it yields CASRPFGTGGVAKNIQYF.

CDR3 region: CASSRSDQPQHF. The DNA of the CDR3 is TGTGCCAGCAGCAGGAGCGATCAGCCCCAGCATTTT. The genes are TRBV6-5 and TRBJ1-5; no reliable D call. Deletions cut 6 bases from V and 5 bases from J, with 8 bases between. Germline CDR1 is MNHEY and CDR2 is SVGAGI. This CDR3 contains 12 residues.

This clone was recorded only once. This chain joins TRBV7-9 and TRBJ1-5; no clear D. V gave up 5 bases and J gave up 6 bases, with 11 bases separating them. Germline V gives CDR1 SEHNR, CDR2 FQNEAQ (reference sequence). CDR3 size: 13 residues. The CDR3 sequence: CASSPGRGQPQHF. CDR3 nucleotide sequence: TGTGCCAGCAGCCCCGGAAGAGGTCAGCCCCAGCATTTT.

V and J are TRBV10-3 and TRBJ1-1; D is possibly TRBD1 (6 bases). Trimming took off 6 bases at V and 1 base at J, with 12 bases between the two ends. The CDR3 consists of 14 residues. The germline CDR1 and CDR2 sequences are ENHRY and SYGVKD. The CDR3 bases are TGTGCCATCAGGGACACAGGGACGAACACTGAAGCTTTCTTT. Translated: CAIRDTGTNTEAFF.

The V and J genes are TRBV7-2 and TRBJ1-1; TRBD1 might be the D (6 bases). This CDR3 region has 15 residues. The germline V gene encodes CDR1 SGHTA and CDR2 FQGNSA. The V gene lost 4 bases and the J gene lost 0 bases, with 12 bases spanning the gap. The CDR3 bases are TGTGCCAGCAGCTCGCGAGGACAGATGAACACTGAAGCTTTCTTT. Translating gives CASSSRGQMNTEAFF.

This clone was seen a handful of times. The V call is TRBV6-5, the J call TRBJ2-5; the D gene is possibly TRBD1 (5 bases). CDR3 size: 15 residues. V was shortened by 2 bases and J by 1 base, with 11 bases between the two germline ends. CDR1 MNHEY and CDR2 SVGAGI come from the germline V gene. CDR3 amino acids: CASSYTTVTQETQYF. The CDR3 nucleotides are TGTGCCAGCAGTTACACGACAGTCACCCAAGAGACCCAGTACTTC.

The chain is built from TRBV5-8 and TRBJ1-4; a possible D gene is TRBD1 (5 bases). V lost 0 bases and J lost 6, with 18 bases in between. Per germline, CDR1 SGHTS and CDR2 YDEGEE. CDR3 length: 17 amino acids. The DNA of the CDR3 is TGTGCCAGCAGCTTGGAGGGACGCTTAGCCGGATATGAAAAACTGTTTTTT. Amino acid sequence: CASSLEGRLAGYEKLFF. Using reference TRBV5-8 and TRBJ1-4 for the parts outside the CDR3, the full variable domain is EAGVTQSPTHLIKTRGQQATLRCSPISGHTSVYWYQQALGLGLQFLLWYDEGEERNRGNFPPRFSGRQFPNYSSELNVNALELEDSALYLCASSLEGRLAGYEKLFFGSGTQLSVL.

The CDR3 region is CACPIGQGVYEQYF. DNA for the CDR3: TGTGCCTGCCCGATAGGACAGGGGGTGTACGAGCAGTACTTC. This chain uses TRBV21-1 with TRBJ2-7; the listed D gene, TRBD1, was not tested against the DNA. TRBV21-1 is a recognized pseudogene. This CDR3 is 14 amino acids long.

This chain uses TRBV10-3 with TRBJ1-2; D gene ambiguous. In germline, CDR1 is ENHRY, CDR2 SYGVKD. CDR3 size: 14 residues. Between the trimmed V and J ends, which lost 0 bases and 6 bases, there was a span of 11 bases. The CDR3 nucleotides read TGTGCCATCAGTGAGTCGGTTGCAGGCCATGGCTACACCTTC. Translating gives CAISESVAGHGYTF.

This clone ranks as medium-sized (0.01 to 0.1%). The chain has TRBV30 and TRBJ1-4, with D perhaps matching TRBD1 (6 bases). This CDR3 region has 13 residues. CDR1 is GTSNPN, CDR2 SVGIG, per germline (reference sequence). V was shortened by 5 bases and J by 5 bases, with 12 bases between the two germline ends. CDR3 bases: TGTGCCTGGGGGACAAGTCGGAATGAAAAACTGTTTTTT. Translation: CAWGTSRNEKLFF.

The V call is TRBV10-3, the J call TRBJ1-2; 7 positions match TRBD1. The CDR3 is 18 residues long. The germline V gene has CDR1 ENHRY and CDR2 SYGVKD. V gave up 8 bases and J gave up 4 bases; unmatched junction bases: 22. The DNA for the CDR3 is TGTGCCATCCGGGACAGTCAGGGTAGAAACCCACGGATCTATGGCTACACCTTC. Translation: CAIRDSQGRNPRIYGYTF.

The CDR3 nucleotides are TGCGCCAGCAGCTTGAGGGGACAGGATACTGAAGCTTTCTTT. Amino acid sequence: CASSLRGQDTEAFF. This chain uses TRBV5-1 with TRBJ1-1, with TRBD1 matching 8 bases. Trimming at V came to 1 base and at J to 5 bases, leaving 4 bases not matched to a gene. This CDR3 is built from 14 residues. Per germline, CDR1 SGHRS and CDR2 YFSETQ.

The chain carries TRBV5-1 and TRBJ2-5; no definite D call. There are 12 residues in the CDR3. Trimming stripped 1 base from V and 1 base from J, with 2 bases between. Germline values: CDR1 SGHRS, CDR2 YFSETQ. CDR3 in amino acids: CASSLPQETQYF. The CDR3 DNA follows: TGCGCCAGCAGCTTGCCCCAAGAGACCCAGTACTTC.

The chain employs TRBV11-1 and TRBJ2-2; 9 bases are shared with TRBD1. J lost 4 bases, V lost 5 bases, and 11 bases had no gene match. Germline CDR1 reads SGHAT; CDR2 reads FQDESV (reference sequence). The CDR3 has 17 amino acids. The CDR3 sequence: CASSPTGTGIGTGELFF. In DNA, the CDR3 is TGTGCCAGCAGCCCCACCGGGACAGGGATTGGCACCGGGGAGCTGTTTTTT.

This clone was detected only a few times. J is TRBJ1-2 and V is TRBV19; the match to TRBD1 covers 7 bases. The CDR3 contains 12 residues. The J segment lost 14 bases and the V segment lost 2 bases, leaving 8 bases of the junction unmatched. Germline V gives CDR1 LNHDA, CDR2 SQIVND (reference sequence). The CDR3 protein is CASSISLGQLTF. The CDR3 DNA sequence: TGTGCCAGTAGTATATCATTGGGACAGCTAACCTTC. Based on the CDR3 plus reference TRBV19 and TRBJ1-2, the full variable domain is DGGITQSPKYLFRKEGQNVTLSCEQNLNHDAMYWYRQDPGQGLRLIYYSQIVNDFQKGDIAEGYSVSREKKESFPLTVTSAQKNPTAFYLCASSISLGQLTFGSGTRLTVV.

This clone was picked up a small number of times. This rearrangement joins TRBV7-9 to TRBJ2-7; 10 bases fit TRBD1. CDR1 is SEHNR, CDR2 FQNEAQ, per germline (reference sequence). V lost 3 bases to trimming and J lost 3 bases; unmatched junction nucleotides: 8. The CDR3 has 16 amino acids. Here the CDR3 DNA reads TGTGCCAGCAGCTTTCGGGGACAGGGGCTTCACTACGAGCAGTACTTC. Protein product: CASSFRGQGLHYEQYF.

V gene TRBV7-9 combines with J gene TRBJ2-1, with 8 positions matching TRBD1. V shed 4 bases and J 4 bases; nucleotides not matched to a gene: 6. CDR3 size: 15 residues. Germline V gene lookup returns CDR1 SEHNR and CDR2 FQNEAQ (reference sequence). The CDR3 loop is CASSSGTGEYNEQFF. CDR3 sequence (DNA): TGTGCCAGCAGCTCCGGGACAGGAGAATACAATGAGCAGTTCTTC.

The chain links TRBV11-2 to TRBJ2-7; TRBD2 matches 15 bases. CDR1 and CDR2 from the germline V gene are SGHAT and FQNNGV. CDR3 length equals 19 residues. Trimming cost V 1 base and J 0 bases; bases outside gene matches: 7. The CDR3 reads CASSLALGTSGRSSYEQYF. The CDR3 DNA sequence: TGTGCCAGCAGCTTAGCCCTAGGGACTAGCGGGAGGTCCTCCTACGAGCAGTACTTC.